The rows below give T cell receptor beta chains drawn from one sample of a study of blood T cell repertoires in COVID-19. Libraries were prepared by immunoSEQ multiplex PCR; TCRdb keeps only in-frame clonotypes and omits some of them. This repertoire shows approximately 350,000 clones, around 92% found once; its top ten account for approximately 3%. Sample: peripheral blood. These receptors all stem from a woman in her twenties or thirties with COVID-19, enrolled during active disease. Both conserved end residues are part of each CDR3. The D gene is left open where the match is weak. Clone size appears in some rows only: once, few, many, or a class for an expanded clone.

>TRBD1|TRBJ1-1|TRBV30|-
TGTGCCTGGAGGAGAGCAGGGGGAAACACTGAAGCTTTCTTT
CAWRRAGGNTEAFF
>-|TRBJ1-1|TRBV27|once
TGTGCCAGCCGTTGGGGGGGGCTGTCGAACACTGAAGCTTTCTTT
CASRWGGLSNTEAFF
>-|TRBJ1-1|TRBV20-1|-
TGCAGTGCTAGAGCGGAGGTTGAAGCTTTCTTT
CSARAEVEAFF
>TRBD2|TRBJ2-1|TRBV6-4|-
TGTGCCAGCAGGACACTAGCGGGGGGGCCAGGGGAGCAGTTCTTC
CASRTLAGGPGEQFF
>TRBD2|TRBJ2-1|TRBV27|few
TGTGCCAGCAGTCCCCGGACTAGCGGGGGGGGGAATGAGCAGTTCTTC
CASSPRTSGGGNEQFF
>TRBD2|TRBJ2-7|TRBV28|once
TGTGCCAGCAGTCCCGATAGCGGGGGGGTCCACGAGCAGTACTTC
CASSPDSGGVHEQYF
>TRBD1|TRBJ1-6|TRBV5-1|-
TGCGCCAGCAGCTTAATTCCGGGACAGGGAAAATATTCACCCCTCCACTTT
CASSLIPGQGKYSPLHF
>TRBD1|TRBJ1-5|TRBV19|-
TGTGCCAGTAGTATAGAGACATCATACCAGGGGGTGGGCCAGCCCCAGCATTTT
CASSIETSYQGVGQPQHF
>-|TRBJ2-1|TRBV18|-
TGTGCCAGCTCGGCGGGGCGCAGGGACCAGTTCTTC
CASSAGRRDQFF
>TRBD1|TRBJ2-7|TRBV28|-
TGTGCCAGCAGCCCTCGCACACAGGGGGTCTACGAGCAGTACTTC
CASSPRTQGVYEQYF
>TRBD1|TRBJ1-1|TRBV5-1|-
TGCGCCAGCAGCTTACGGGACAGCACCAACACTGAAGCTTTCTTT
CASSLRDSTNTEAFF
>-|TRBJ1-2|TRBV29-1|-
TGCAGCGTTGAGGGAGGACAAGGCGGCTACACCTTC
CSVEGGQGGYTF
>-|TRBJ1-3|TRBV10-3|-
TGTGCCACACGGACTGGGGAGGGCGCAAACACCATATATTTT
CATRTGEGANTIYF
>-|TRBJ1-3|TRBV7-6|-
TGTGCCAGCACCCAAATGGGAGGGACTAGTGGAAACACCATATATTTT
CASTQMGGTSGNTIYF
>-|TRBJ2-7|TRBV7-6|-
TGTGCCAGCAGCCCACGCAATCAGGGAGGCGAGCAGTACTTC
CASSPRNQGGEQYF
>TRBD2|TRBJ2-7|TRBV7-6|-
TGTGCCAGCAGCTTGCGAGGGACTAGCGGGGGGGATTACGGCTCCTACGAGCAGTACTTC
CASSLRGTSGGDYGSYEQYF
>TRBD1|TRBJ1-1|TRBV6-5|once
TGTGCCTCGGGACAGCCGCCGCCGAAAGACACTGAAGCTTTCTTT
CASGQPPPKDTEAFF
>-|TRBJ1-3|TRBV28|-
TGTGCCAGCAGTTCCAGGACAGTCGGAAACACCATATATTTT
CASSSRTVGNTIYF
>TRBD1|TRBJ1-4|TRBV25-1|once
TGTGCCAGCAGTAGACAGGGGATAGGGGAAAAACTGTTTTTT
CASSRQGIGEKLFF
>TRBD2|TRBJ2-6|TRBV30|-
TGTGCCTGGAGCGCTGAACGGCGGGGGTTAATTCGGTCTGGGGCCAACGTCCTGACTTTC
CAWSAERRGLIRSGANVLTF
>-|TRBJ1-1|TRBV9|-
TGTGCCAGCAGCGTAGGGGCAGCCATGAACACTGAAGCTTTCTTT
CASSVGAAMNTEAFF
>-|TRBJ1-6|TRBV6-5|-
TGTGCCAGCAGTTACTCGGCCAGGGAATATAATTCACCCCTCCACTTT
CASSYSAREYNSPLHF
>-|TRBJ2-7|TRBV18|-
TGTGCCAGCTCACCAGTACAGGACTCCTACGAGCAGTACTTC
CASSPVQDSYEQYF
>TRBD1|TRBJ1-5|TRBV28|-
TGTGCCAGCAGCTTTGACAGGGAGGTCGATCAGCCCCAGCATTTT
CASSFDREVDQPQHF
>-|TRBJ2-5|TRBV5-1|-
TGCGCCAGCAGAGCTTTTGGGGCGCTTGGGGAGACCCAGTACTTC
CASRAFGALGETQYF